This T cell receptor (beta chain) was captured in a study of vaccination and CD4 T cells after COVID-19. CDR1 LGHDT and CDR2 YNNKEL come from the germline V gene (reference sequence). The V and J ends lost 4 bases and 6 bases, in that order; junction bases with no gene match: 4. The CDR3 spans 15 residues. The Oncomine TCR Beta short-read assay generated sequence data from the DNA of cultured CD4+ T cells. Genomic DNA was taken out of cultured CD4+ T cells by extraction. TCRdb re-derived calls from the PCR reads in MiXCR, one entry per CDR3 protein. The sample includes 15,000 to 17,000 distinct CDR3 sequences, 45% to 65% of them seen just once. As concerns this clonotype: The antigen is undetermined.

Documented treatment: roughly nine-day PBMC culture with coronavirus spike peptide pools or control peptides (ViraFEST assay). The receptor's source is a human donor who had recovered from COVID-19. Sequencing was done on a sample of CD4+ T cells from blood, cultured in vitro. V is TRBV3-1 and J is TRBJ2-3; 13 bases are shared with TRBD2. The CDR3 bases are TGTGCCAGCAGCCTCGGACTAGCGGGGGAGGATACGCAGTATTTT. Translating it yields CASSLGLAGEDTQYF.